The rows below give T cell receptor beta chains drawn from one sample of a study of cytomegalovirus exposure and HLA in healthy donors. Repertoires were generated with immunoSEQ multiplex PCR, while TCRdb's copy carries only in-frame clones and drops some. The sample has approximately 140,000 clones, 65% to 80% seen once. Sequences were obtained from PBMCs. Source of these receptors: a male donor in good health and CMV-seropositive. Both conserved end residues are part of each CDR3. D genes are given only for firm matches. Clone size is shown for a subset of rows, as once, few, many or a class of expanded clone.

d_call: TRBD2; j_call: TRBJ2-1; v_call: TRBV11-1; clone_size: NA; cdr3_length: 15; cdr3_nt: TGTGCCAGCAGCTTTGGGGGGGTTTCCTACAATGAGCAGTTCTTC; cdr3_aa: CASSFGGVSYNEQFF
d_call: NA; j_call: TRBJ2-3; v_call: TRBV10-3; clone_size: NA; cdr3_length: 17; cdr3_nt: TGTGCCATCAGTGAAGTTGGGCACAGGGATATCACAGATACGCAGTATTTT; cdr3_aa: CAISEVGHRDITDTQYF
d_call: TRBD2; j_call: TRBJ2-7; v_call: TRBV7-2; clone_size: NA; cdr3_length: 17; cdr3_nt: TGTGCCAGCACCTTCTCGGTCGGGCGGGAGTTGCCCTACGAGCAGTACTTC; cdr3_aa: CASTFSVGRELPYEQYF
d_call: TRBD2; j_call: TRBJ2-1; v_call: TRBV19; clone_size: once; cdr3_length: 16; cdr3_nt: TGTGCCAGTAGTCCCTTACTAGCGAGCTCCTACAATGAGCAGTTCTTC; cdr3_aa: CASSPLLASSYNEQFF
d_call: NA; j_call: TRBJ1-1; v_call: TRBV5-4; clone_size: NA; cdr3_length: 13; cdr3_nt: TGTGCCAGCAGGATAAGAGGGTACACTGAAGCTTTCTTT; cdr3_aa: CASRIRGYTEAFF
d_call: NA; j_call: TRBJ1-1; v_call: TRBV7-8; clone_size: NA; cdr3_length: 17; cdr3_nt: TGTGCCAGCAGCCGAAGGCGGGGGGCCGGAATGAACACTGAAGCTTTCTTT; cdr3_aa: CASSRRRGAGMNTEAFF
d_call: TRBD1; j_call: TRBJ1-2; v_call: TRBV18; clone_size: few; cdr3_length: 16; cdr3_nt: TGTGCCAGCTCACCGACGGGGACAGGAACTAACTATGGCTACACCTTC; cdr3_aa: CASSPTGTGTNYGYTF
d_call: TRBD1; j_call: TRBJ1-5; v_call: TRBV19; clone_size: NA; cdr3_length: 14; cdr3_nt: TGTGCCAGTAGTCTTGACAGGGTGGGTCAGCCCCAGCATTTT; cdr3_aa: CASSLDRVGQPQHF
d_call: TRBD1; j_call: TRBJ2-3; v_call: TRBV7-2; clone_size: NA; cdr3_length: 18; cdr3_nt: TGTGCCAGCGGGGGACAGGGCCGCCCCCCTTTGAGCACAGATACGCAGTATTTT; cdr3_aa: CASGGQGRPPLSTDTQYF
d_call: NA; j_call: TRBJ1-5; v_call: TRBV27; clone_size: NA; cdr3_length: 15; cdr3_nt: TGTGCCAGCAGTTTATCCTGGCAGGGCCGACAGCCCCAGCATTTT; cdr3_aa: CASSLSWQGRQPQHF
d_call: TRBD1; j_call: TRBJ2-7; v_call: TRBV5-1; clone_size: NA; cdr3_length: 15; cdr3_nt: TGCGCCAGCAGATCAGGCCTGGGACAGGGTTACGAGCAGTACTTC; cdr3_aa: CASRSGLGQGYEQYF
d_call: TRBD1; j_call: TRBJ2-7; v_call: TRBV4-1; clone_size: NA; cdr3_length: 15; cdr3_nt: TGCGCCAGCAGCCAAGTTCCTCAGGGGGCTGCCGAGCAGTACTTC; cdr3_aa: CASSQVPQGAAEQYF
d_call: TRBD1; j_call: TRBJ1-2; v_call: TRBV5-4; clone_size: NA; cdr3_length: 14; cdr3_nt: TGTGCCAGCAGCTTTACAGACAGGGGGAATGGCTACACCTTC; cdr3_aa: CASSFTDRGNGYTF
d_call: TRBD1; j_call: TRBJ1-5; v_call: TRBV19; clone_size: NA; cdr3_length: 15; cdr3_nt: TGTGCCAGTAGCGGGGACAGGGGGTCCAATCAGCCCCAGCATTTT; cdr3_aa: CASSGDRGSNQPQHF
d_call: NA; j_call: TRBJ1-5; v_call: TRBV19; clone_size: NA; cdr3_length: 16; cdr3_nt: TGTGCCAGTAGTACAACGCGGGACCCGAATCCTCAGCCCCAGCATTTT; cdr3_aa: CASSTTRDPNPQPQHF
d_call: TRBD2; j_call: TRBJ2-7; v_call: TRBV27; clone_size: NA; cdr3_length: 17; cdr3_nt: TGTGCCAGCAGACCATATCCCCTAGCGGGAGGCGATTACGAGCAGTACTTC; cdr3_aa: CASRPYPLAGGDYEQYF
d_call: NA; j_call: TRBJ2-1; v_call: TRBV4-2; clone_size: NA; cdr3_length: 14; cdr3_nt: TGTGCCAGCAGCCAAGAGACTAGGAGCCATGAGCAGTTCTTC; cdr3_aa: CASSQETRSHEQFF
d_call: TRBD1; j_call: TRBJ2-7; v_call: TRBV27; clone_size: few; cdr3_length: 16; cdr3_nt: TGTGCCAGCAGTTTAACCGGACAGGGGTATCGGTACGAGCAGTACTTC; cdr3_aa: CASSLTGQGYRYEQYF
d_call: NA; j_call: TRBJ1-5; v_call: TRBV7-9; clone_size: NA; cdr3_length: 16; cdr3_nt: TGTGCCAGCAGCTTATATCTGACAGGAGGCGATCAGCCCCAGCATTTT; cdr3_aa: CASSLYLTGGDQPQHF
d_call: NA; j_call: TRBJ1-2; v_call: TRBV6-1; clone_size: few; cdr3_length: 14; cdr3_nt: TGTGCCAGCAGAAACCCACAGGGACGCTATGGCTACACCTTC; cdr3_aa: CASRNPQGRYGYTF
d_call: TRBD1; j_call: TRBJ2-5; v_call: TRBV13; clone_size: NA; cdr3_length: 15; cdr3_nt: TGTGCCAGCAGCTCGACGGACAGGCGACGAAAGACCCAGTACTTC; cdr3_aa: CASSSTDRRRKTQYF
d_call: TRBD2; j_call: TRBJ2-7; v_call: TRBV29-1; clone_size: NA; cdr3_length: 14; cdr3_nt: TGCAGCGTTGAATTGCGGGGGATGATATACGAGCAGTACTTC; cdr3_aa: CSVELRGMIYEQYF
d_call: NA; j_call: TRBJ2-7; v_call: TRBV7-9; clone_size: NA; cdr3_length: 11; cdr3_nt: TGTTCCAGCAGCTCAGGCGAGAAGCAGTACTTC; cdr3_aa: CSSSSGEKQYF
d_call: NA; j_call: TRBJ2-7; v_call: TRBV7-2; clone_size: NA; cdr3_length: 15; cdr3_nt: TGTGCCAGCAGCTTAGCGGCAGGTCGTACCTACGAGCAGTACTTC; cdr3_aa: CASSLAAGRTYEQYF
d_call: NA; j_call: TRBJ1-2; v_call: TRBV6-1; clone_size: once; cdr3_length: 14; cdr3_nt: TGTGCCAGCAGTATAGAGCAGGGGAACTATGGCTACACCTTC; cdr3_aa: CASSIEQGNYGYTF
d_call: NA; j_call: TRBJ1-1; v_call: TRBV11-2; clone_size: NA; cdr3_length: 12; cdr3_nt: TGTGCCAGCAGCTATCGAGGTACTGAAGCTTTCTTT; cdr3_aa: CASSYRGTEAFF
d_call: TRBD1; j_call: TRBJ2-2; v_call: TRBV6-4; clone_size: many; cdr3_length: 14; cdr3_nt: TGTGCCAGCAGTGGGGACAGGGACACCGGGGAGCTGTTTTTT; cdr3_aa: CASSGDRDTGELFF
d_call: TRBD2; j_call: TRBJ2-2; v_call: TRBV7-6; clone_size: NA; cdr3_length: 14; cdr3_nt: TGTGCCAGCAGAAATGGGGGGGTTGCCGGGGAGCTGTTTTTT; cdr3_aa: CASRNGGVAGELFF
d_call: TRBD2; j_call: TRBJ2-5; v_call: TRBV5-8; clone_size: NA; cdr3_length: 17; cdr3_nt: TGTGCCAGCAGCTTGGGACTAGCGGGGGCGGAACGGGAGACCCAGTACTTC; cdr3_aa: CASSLGLAGAERETQYF
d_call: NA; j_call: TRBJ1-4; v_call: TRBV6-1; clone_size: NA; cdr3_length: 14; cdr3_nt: TGTGCCAGCAGTGAAAGTGGCCGTGTGGAAAAACTGTTTTTT; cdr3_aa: CASSESGRVEKLFF
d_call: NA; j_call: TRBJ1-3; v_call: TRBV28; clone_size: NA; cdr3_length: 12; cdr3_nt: TGTGCCAGCAGTTTCGCTGGAAACACCATATATTTT; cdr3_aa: CASSFAGNTIYF
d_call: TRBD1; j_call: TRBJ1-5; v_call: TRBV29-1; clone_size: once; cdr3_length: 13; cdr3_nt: TGCAGCGTAGTCGACAGGGCTAATCAGCCCCAGCATTTT; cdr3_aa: CSVVDRANQPQHF
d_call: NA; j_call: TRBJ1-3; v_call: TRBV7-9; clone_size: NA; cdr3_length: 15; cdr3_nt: TGTTCTAGCAGTCCCTCAGGGAACTCTGGAAACACCATATATTTT; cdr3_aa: CSSSPSGNSGNTIYF
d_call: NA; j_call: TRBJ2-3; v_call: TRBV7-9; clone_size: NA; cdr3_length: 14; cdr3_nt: TGTGCCAGCAGCTTCTTGGGGGCTCAAGATACGCAGTATTTT; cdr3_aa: CASSFLGAQDTQYF
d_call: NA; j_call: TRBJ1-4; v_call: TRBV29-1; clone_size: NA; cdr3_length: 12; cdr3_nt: TGCAGCGTTGAAGATAATGAGGGACTACTGTTTTTT; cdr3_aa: CSVEDNEGLLFF
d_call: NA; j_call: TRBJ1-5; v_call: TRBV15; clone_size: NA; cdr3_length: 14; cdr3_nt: TGTGCCACCAGCAGTCCGGGGGTAGGACAGCCCCAGCATTTT; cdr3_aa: CATSSPGVGQPQHF
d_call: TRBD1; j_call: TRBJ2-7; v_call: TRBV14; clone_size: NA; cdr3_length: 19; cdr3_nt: TGTGCCAGCAGCCAACACCAGATTCCGGGACAGGGGACGACCTACGAGCAGTACTTC; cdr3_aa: CASSQHQIPGQGTTYEQYF
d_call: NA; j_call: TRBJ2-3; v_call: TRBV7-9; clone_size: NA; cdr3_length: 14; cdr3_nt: TGTGCCAGCAGCTCCCAGGGAAGCACAGATACGCAGTATTTT; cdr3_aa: CASSSQGSTDTQYF
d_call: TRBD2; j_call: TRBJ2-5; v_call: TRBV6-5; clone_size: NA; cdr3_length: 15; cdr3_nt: TGTGCCAGCAGTTATGAGGCGGGGGGCCGAGAGACCCAGTACTTC; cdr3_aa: CASSYEAGGRETQYF
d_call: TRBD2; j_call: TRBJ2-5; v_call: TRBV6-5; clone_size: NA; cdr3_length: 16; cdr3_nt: TGTGCCAGCAGTTTCTGGACTAGCGGGATAGGGGAGACCCAGTACTTC; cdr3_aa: CASSFWTSGIGETQYF